The present entry profiles one T cell receptor beta chain with its context. In the study's own analysis: Using reference gene primer amplification, nucleated cell counts were estimated. Profiling relied on immunoSEQ multiplex PCR, and the TCRdb table lists in-frame clones only, not all of them. V, J and clone size were drawn from that table, and D and trimming were deduced from the DNA. The table records under 250,000 clones, 92% of them present only once. The data originate from a study of blood T cell repertoires in COVID-19. Study-wide background: The United States, Italy and Spain provided the acute and convalescent COVID-19 samples. Sources were T cells, B-cell-depleted T cells, or PBMCs; the material itself was cDNA or gDNA.

CDR3 size: 14 residues. The germline gives CDR1 MDHEN, CDR2 SYDVKM. The ends lost 3 bases at V and 5 bases at J; junction bases unmatched: 6. This rearrangement joins TRBV28 to TRBJ1-2; TRBD1 matches 7 bases. The material sequenced was peripheral blood. The TCR comes from a man aged 30 to 39 with acute or convalescent COVID-19. CDR3 protein: CASSLGTAYYGYTF. In DNA form, the CDR3 reads TGTGCCAGCAGTTTGGGGACAGCTTATTATGGCTACACCTTC.